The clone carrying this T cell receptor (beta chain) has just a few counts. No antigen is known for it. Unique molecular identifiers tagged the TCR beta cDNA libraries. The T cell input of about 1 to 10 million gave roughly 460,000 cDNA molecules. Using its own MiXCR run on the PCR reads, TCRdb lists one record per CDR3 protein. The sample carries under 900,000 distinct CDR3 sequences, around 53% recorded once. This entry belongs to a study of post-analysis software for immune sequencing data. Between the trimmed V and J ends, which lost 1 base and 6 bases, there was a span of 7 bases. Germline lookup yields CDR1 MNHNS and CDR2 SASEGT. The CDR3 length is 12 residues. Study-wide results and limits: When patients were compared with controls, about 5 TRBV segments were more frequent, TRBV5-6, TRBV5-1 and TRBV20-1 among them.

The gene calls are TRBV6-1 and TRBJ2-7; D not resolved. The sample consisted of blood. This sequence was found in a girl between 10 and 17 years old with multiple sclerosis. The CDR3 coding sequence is TGTGCCAGCAGTGAAGTCGCTATCGAGCAGTACTTC. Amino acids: CASSEVAIEQYF.